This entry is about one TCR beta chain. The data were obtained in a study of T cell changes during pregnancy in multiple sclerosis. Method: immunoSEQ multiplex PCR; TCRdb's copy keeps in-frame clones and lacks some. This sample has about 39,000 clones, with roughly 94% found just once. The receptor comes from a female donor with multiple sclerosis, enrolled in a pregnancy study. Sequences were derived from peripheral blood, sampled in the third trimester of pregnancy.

CDR3 protein: CASRKKLRDRSGNEQFF. The CDR3 nucleotides read TGTGCCAGCAGGAAAAAACTCCGGGACAGGTCTGGCAATGAGCAGTTCTTC. The genes are TRBV28 and TRBJ2-1; 8 bases map to TRBD1. Unmatched junction bases numbered 16, after V lost 6 bases and J lost 6 bases. Germline values: CDR1 MDHEN, CDR2 SYDVKM. The CDR3 contains 17 residues. The variable domain in full, completed from reference TRBV28 and TRBJ2-1, reads DVKVTQSSRYLVKRTGEKVFLECVQDMDHENMFWYRQDPGLGLRLIYFSYDVKMKEKGDIPEGYSVSREKKERFSLILESASTNQTSMYLCASRKKLRDRSGNEQFFGPGTRLTVL.